The clone carrying this TCR beta chain was detected only a few times. This entry is derived from a study of response to subunit inactivated influenza vaccine. MiXCR was run by TCRdb on the RT-PCR reads, yielding one entry per CDR3 protein. The sample includes about 650,000 distinct CDR3 sequences, 13% to 15% of them seen just once. The CDR3 is 15 amino acids. Germline CDR1 reads SGHTS; CDR2 reads YDEGEE. V dropped 4 bases and J dropped 5 bases, with 15 bases sitting between them. The V call is TRBV5-8, the J call TRBJ1-4; a possible D gene is TRBD1 (5 bases). Sequenced material: PBMCs from blood, taken around two weeks before vaccination. The sequence was obtained from a man in his fifties or sixties who received an inactivated influenza vaccine. The CDR3 nucleotides are TGTGCCAGCAGCAGGATGTCCGGGGGGAATGAAAAACTGTTTTTT. It specifies CASSRMSGGNEKLFF.